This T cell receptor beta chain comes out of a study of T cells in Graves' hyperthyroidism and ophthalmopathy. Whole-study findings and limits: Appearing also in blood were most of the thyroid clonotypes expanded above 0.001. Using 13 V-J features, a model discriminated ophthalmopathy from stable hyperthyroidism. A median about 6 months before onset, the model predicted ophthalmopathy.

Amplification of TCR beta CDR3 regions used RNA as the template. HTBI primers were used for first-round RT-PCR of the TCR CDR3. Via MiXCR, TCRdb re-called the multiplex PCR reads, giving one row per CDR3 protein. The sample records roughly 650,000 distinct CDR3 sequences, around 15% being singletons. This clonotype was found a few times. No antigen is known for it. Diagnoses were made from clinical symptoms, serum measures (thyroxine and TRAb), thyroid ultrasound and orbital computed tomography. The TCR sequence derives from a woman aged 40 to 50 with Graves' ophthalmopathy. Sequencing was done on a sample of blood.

In nucleotides, the CDR3 is TGTGCCAGCACCGACGACGGACTTAGCAATCAGCCCCAGCATTTT. Its translation: CASTDDGLSNQPQHF. The chain uses TRBV6-1 and TRBJ1-5; the D is unclear. Germline CDR1 and CDR2: MNHNS and SASEGT. Trimming pared 7 bases from V and 0 bases from J, leaving 13 bases between. The CDR3 totals 15 residues.